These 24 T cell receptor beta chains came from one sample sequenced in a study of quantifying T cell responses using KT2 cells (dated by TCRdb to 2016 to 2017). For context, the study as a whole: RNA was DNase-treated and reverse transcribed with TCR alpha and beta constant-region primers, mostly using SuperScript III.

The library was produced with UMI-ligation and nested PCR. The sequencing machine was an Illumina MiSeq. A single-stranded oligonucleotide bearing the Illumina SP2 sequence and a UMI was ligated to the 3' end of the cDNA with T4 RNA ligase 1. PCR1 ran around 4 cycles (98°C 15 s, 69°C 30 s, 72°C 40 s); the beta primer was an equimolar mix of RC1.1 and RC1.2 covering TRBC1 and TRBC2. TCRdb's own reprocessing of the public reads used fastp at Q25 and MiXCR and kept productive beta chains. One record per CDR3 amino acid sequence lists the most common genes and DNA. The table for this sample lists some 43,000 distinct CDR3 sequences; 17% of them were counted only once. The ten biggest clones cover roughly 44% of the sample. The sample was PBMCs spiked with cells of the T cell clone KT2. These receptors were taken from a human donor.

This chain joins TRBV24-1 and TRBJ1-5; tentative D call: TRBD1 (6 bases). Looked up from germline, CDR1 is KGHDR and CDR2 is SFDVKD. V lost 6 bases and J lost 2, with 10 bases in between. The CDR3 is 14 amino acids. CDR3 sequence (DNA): TGTGCCACCAGTCGAAACAGGGGCAATCAGCCCCAGCATTTT. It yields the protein CATSRNRGNQPQHF.

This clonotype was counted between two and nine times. The CDR3 DNA reads TGTGCCAGCAGCCAGCAACTAAGCACAGATACGCAGTATTTT. It codes for CASSQQLSTDTQYF. V is TRBV3-1 and J is TRBJ2-3; D uncertain. Germline CDR1 LGHDT, CDR2 YNNKEL (reference sequence). This CDR3 contains 14 residues. Trimming removed 3 bases at V and 0 bases at J, with 7 bases between.

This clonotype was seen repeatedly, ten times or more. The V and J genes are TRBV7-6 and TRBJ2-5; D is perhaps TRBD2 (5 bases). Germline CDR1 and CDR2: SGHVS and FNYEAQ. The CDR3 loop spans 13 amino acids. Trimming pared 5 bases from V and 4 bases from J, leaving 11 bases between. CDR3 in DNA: TGTGCCAGCAGCAGGACTTATCGAGAGACCCAGTACTTC. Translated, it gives CASSRTYRETQYF.

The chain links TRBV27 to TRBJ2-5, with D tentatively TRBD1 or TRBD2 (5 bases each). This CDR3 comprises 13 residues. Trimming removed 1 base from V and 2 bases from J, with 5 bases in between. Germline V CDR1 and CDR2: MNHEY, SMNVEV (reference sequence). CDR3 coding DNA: TGTGCCAGCAGTTTATGGGGGCAAGAGACCCAGTACTTC. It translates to CASSLWGQETQYF.

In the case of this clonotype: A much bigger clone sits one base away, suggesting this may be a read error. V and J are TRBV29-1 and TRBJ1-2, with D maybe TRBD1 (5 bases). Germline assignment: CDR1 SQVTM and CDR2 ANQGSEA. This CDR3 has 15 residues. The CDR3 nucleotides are TGCAGCGTTGAAGGTGGGACGGAACCTAACCATGGCTACACCTTC. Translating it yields CSVEGGTEPNHGYTF.

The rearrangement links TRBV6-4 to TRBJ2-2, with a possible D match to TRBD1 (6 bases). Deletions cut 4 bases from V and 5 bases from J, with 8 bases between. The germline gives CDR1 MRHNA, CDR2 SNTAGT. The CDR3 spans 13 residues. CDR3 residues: CASSVTGTGELFF. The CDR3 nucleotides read TGTGCCAGCAGTGTCACAGGGACCGGGGAGCTGTTTTTT.

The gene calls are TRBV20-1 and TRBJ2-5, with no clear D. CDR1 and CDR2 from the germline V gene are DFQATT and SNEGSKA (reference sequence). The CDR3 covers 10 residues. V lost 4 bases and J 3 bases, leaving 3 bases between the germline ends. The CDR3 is CSAKKETQYF. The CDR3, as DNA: TGCAGTGCTAAAAAAGAGACCCAGTACTTC.

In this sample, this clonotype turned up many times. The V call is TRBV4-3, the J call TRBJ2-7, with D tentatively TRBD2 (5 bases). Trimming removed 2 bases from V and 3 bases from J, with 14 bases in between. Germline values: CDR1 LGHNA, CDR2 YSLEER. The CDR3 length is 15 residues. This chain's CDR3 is CASSQRSGIYYEQYF. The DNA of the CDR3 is TGCGCCAGCAGCCAAAGGTCGGGGATATACTACGAGCAGTACTTC.

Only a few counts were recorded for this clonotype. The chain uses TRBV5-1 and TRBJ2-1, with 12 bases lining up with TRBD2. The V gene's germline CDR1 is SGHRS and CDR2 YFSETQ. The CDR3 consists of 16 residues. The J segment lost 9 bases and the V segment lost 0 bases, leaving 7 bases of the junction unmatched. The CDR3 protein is CASSLAASGGAGEQFF. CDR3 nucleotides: TGCGCCAGCAGCTTGGCCGCTAGCGGGGGGGCCGGTGAGCAGTTCTTC.

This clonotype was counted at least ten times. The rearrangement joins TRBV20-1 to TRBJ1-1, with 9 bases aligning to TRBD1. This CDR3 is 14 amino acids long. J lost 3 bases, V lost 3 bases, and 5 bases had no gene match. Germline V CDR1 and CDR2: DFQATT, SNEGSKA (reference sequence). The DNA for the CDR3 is TGCAGTGCTAGCCACAGGGGGCGGGACACTGAAGCTTTCTTT. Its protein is CSASHRGRDTEAFF.

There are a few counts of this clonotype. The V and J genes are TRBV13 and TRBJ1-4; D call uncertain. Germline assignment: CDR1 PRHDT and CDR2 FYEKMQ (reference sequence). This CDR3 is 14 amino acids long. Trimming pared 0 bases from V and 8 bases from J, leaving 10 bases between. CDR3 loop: CASSLGGPREKLFF. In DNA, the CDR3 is TGTGCCAGCAGCTTAGGGGGCCCGCGGGAAAAACTGTTTTTT.

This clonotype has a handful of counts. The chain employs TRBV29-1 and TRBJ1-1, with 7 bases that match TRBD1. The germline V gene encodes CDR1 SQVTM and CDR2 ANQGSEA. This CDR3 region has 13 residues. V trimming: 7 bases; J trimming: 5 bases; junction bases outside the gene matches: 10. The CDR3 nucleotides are TGCAGCGCCTTCGCAGGGGGTACGACTGAAGCTTTCTTT. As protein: CSAFAGGTTEAFF.

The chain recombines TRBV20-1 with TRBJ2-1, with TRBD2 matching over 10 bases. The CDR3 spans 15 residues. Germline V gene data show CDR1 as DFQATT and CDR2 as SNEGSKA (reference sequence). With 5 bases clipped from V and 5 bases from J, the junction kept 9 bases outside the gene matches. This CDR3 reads CSALGGGLANNEQFF. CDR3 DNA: TGCAGTGCTCTAGGGGGGGGACTAGCGAACAATGAGCAGTTCTTC.

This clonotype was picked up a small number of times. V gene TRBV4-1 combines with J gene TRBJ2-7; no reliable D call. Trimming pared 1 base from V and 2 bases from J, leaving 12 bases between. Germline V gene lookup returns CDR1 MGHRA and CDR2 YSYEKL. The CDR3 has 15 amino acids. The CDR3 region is CASSQVGTAAYEQYF. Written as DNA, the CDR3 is TGCGCCAGCAGCCAAGTAGGAACAGCTGCCTACGAGCAGTACTTC.

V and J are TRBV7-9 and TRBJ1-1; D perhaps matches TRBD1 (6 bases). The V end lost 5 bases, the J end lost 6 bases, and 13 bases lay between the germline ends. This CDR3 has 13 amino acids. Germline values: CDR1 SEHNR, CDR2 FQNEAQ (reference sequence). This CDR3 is CASSRPGVPEAFF. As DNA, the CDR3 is TGTGCCAGCAGCAGGCCAGGGGTCCCTGAAGCTTTCTTT.

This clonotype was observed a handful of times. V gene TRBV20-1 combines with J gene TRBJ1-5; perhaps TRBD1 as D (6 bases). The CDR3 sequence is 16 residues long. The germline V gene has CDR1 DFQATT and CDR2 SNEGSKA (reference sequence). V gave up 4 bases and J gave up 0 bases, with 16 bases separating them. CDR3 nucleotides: TGCAGTGCTACTAGTGGGGGCACATATAGCAATCAGCCCCAGCATTTT. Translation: CSATSGGTYSNQPQHF.

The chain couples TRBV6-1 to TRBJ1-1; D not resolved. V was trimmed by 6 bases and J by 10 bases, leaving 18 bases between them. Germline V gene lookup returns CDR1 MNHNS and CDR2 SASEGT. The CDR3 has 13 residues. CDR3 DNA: TGTGCCAGCAGCGCCTGGCGGTCTCTGGGAGCTTTCTTT. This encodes CASSAWRSLGAFF.

CDR3 sequence: CASSPRAGGFSYEQYF. CDR3 sequence (DNA): TGTGCCAGCAGTCCCCGAGCGGGAGGTTTCTCCTACGAGCAGTACTTC. This chain joins TRBV12-3 or TRBV12-4 and TRBJ2-7, with 9 bases identical to TRBD2. J was trimmed by 0 bases and V by 5 bases; bases with no gene match: 8. The CDR3 extends over 16 amino acids.

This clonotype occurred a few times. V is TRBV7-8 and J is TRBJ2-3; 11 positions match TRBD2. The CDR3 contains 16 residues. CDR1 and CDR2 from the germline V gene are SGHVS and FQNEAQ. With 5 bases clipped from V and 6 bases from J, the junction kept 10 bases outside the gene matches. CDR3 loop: CASSRRLAGSADTQYF. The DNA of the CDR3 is TGTGCCAGCAGCCGCCGACTAGCGGGAAGTGCGGATACGCAGTATTTT. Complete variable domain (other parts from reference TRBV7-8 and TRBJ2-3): GAGVSQSPRYKVAKRGQDVALRCDPISGHVSLFWYQQALGQGPEFLTYFQNEAQLDKSGLPSDRFFAERPEGSVSTLKIQRTQQEDSAVYLCASSRRLAGSADTQYFGPGTRLTVL.

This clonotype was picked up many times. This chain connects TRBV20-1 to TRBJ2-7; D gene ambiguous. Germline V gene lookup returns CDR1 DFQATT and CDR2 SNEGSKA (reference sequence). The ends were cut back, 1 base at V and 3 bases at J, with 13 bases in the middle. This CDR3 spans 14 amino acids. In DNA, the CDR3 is TGCAGTGCTAGAGCCTTAACACCTAACTACGAGCAGTACTTC. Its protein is CSARALTPNYEQYF.

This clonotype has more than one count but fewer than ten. DNA for the CDR3: TGTGCCAGCAGTGAACGGTCGGGGATCGGGACCCCCACAGATACGCAGTATTTT. This gives the protein CASSERSGIGTPTDTQYF. V usage is TRBV6-1 and J usage is TRBJ2-3; D tentatively fits TRBD1 or TRBD2 (5 bases each). Trimming left V 2 bases short and J 2 bases short, with 20 bases between. The CDR3 consists of 18 residues. Germline values: CDR1 MNHNS, CDR2 SASEGT.

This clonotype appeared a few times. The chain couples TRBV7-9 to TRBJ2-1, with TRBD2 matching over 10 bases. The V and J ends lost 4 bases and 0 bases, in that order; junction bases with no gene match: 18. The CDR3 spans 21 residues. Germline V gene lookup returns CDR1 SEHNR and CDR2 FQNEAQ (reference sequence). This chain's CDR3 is CASSSPTPGTSELSSYNEQFF. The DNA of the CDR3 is TGTGCCAGCAGCTCCCCCACCCCAGGGACTAGCGAGCTTAGCTCCTACAATGAGCAGTTCTTC.

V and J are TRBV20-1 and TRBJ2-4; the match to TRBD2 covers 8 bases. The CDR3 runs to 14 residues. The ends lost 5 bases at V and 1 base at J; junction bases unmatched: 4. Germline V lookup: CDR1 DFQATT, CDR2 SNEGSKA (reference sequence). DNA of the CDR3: TGCAGTGCTTACCGCGGGGGGGCCAAAAACATTCAGTACTTC. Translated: CSAYRGGAKNIQYF.

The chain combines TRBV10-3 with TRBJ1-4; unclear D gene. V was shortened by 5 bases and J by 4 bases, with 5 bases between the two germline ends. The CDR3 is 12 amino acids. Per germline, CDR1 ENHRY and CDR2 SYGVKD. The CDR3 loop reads CAISFGNEKLFF. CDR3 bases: TGTGCCATCAGTTTTGGTAATGAAAAACTGTTTTTT.